One and the same sample provided the 21 T cell receptor beta chains below, sequenced in a study of blood T cell repertoires in COVID-19. Clones were sequenced by immunoSEQ multiplex PCR, and TCRdb holds only the in-frame ones, with some missing. The table records 250,000 to 300,000 clones, over 75% of them present only once. Sequencing input: peripheral blood. All receptors derive from a woman in her 70s with COVID-19, enrolled during active disease.

The chain combines TRBV15 with TRBJ2-5; 9 bases are a match to TRBD2. The CDR3 has 16 amino acids. Per the germline V gene, CDR1 is LNHNV and CDR2 is YYDKDF (reference sequence). Germline trimming cut 0 bases from V and 2 bases from J; bases unmatched to any gene: 4. The CDR3 here is CATSRESSGNQETQYF. Here the CDR3 DNA reads TGTGCCACCAGCAGAGAGTCTAGCGGGAATCAAGAGACCCAGTACTTC.

This chain connects TRBV9 to TRBJ1-5; D gene ambiguous. Trimming removed 2 bases at V and 2 bases at J, with 11 bases between. This CDR3 has 15 residues. Germline V gene lookup returns CDR1 SGDLS and CDR2 YYNGEE. The CDR3 is CASSVEARRNQPQHF. The CDR3 region has the DNA TGTGCCAGCAGCGTCGAGGCTAGGCGCAATCAGCCCCAGCATTTT.

The chain joins TRBV2 to TRBJ1-5, with D tentatively TRBD1 (5 bases). In germline, CDR1 is SNHLY, CDR2 FYNNEI. With 4 bases removed from V and 3 bases from J, the gap between germline ends came to 10 bases. The CDR3 runs to 14 residues. The CDR3 coding sequence is TGTGCCAGCAGTGTAGGAGGGACCAATCAGCCCCAGCATTTT. Translation gives CASSVGGTNQPQHF.

This chain connects TRBV2 to TRBJ1-5; TRBD1 aligns across 9 bases. This CDR3 spans 16 amino acids. Germline CDR1 and CDR2: SNHLY and FYNNEI. V lost 5 bases and J lost 1; bases outside the gene matches: 6. As DNA, the CDR3 is TGTGCCAGCAGTCCCGGGACAGGGTGGAGCAATCAGCCCCAGCATTTT. Translation gives CASSPGTGWSNQPQHF.

This clone was observed a few times. CDR3 DNA sequence: TGCGCCAGCAGCCAGGGGAGGGCCCTCAACAATGAGCAGTTCTTC. This sequence encodes CASSQGRALNNEQFF. This chain links TRBV4-3 with TRBJ2-1, with TRBD2 matching over 7 bases. CDR3 length: 15 amino acids. Germline V CDR1 and CDR2: LGHNA, YSLEER. Trimming removed 3 bases from V and 5 bases from J; junction bases left unmatched: 7.

This chain uses TRBV20-1 with TRBJ2-3, with TRBD2 identical over 9 bases. CDR1 is DFQATT and CDR2 is SNEGSKA in the germline V gene (reference sequence). After removal of 3 bases from V and 2 bases from J, the junction contained 6 bases not matched to a gene. The CDR3 runs 15 residues. The CDR3 nucleotides are TGCAGTGCTAGTTACCTAGCGGGGATCACAGATACGCAGTATTTT. This codes for CSASYLAGITDTQYF.

This clone has just one count. The chain recombines TRBV28 with TRBJ2-7, with D possibly being TRBD2 (6 bases). V lost 2 bases, J lost 2 bases, and 16 bases lay in between. The CDR3 length is 16 residues. Germline V gene lookup returns CDR1 MDHEN and CDR2 SYDVKM. The CDR3 DNA reads as TGTGCCAGCAGTTTAGTCAGGGACTTTGGGGCCTACGAGCAGTACTTC. It encodes CASSLVRDFGAYEQYF.

The V gene is TRBV3-1 (or the pseudogene TRBV3-2), the J gene TRBJ2-7; D remains unclear. This CDR3 spans 14 amino acids. Trimming took off 4 bases at V and 2 bases at J, with 12 bases between the two ends. The germline V gene encodes CDR1 LGHDT and CDR2 YNNKEL (reference sequence). The CDR3 DNA reads as TGTGCCAGCAGCCCCCTGGCCCAGGCCTACGAGCAGTACTTC. Residues: CASSPLAQAYEQYF.

This chain joins TRBV5-1 and TRBJ2-1; the D gene is possibly TRBD1 (7 bases). V lost 3 bases and J 5 bases, leaving 15 bases between the germline ends. The V gene's germline CDR1 is SGHRS and CDR2 YFSETQ. This CDR3 spans 15 amino acids. As DNA, the CDR3 is TGCGCCAGCAGCTGGGGCACAGGGGAGGACAATGAGCAGTTCTTC. It specifies CASSWGTGEDNEQFF.

V and J are TRBV6-2 or TRBV6-3 and TRBJ2-1; 8 bases are shared with TRBD1. This CDR3 has 11 residues. Germline CDR1 reads MNHEY; CDR2 reads SVGEGT. V trimming: 5 bases; J trimming: 15 bases; junction bases outside the gene matches: 6. Written as DNA, the CDR3 is TGTGCCAGCAGTGACGGACAGGGTGGGTTCTTC. Its protein is CASSDGQGGFF.

The chain couples TRBV6-5 to TRBJ2-7; TRBD2 matches at 7 bases. The germline V gene encodes CDR1 MNHEY and CDR2 SVGAGI. V shed 6 bases and J 6 bases; nucleotides not matched to a gene: 11. The CDR3 is made up of 14 amino acids. DNA for the CDR3: TGTGCCAGCAGAATCGGGACGGGAGGTACCGAGCAGTACTTC. This encodes CASRIGTGGTEQYF.

This clone turned up a few times. The chain recombines TRBV28 with TRBJ2-5, with D possibly being TRBD2 (6 bases). CDR1 and CDR2 (germline): MDHEN, SYDVKM. This CDR3 contains 15 residues. V lost 6 bases, J lost 1 base, and 15 bases lay in between. The chain's CDR3 is CASRDPRGLQETQYF. In nucleotides, the CDR3 is TGTGCCAGCAGGGACCCGAGGGGACTCCAAGAGACCCAGTACTTC.

The chain has TRBV24-1 and TRBJ2-1; D is uncertain. The CDR3 is made up of 16 amino acids. Germline V CDR1 and CDR2: KGHDR, SFDVKD. Trimming removed 10 bases at V and 4 bases at J, with 22 bases between. CDR3 sequence reads: CATNFEQRLIYNEQFF. The CDR3 DNA follows: TGTGCCACAAACTTTGAGCAGCGACTTATTTACAATGAGCAGTTCTTC.

This clone was detected a few times. The V and J genes are TRBV15 and TRBJ2-3, with 7 bases matching TRBD2. Germline V gene sequence: CDR1 LNHNV, CDR2 YYDKDF (reference sequence). This CDR3 comprises 17 residues. V shed 4 bases and J 4 bases; nucleotides not matched to a gene: 14. The DNA of the CDR3 is TGTGCCACCAGCAATATCATCGGACTAGGCCCTCCAGATACGCAGTATTTT. Its protein product is CATSNIIGLGPPDTQYF.

The rearrangement uses TRBV7-2 and TRBJ1-1; possible D gene TRBD1, 5 bases. From germline, CDR1 is SGHTA and CDR2 FQGNSA. This CDR3 contains 14 residues. V lost 1 base, J lost 1 base, and 7 bases lay in between. CDR3 in amino acids: CASSLGGANTEAFF. In nucleotides, the CDR3 is TGTGCCAGCAGCTTAGGGGGCGCGAACACTGAAGCTTTCTTT.

J is TRBJ1-2 and V is TRBV25-1, with 9 bases fitting TRBD1. The CDR3 has 15 amino acids. CDR1 is MGHDK, CDR2 SYGVNS, per germline. J was trimmed by 6 bases and V by 4 bases; bases with no gene match: 9. CDR3 DNA sequence: TGTGCCAGCAGTGGACCCCACACAGGGGGCAATGGCTACACCTTC. It translates to CASSGPHTGGNGYTF.

This clone was seen only once. This chain connects TRBV19 to TRBJ2-7, with D possibly TRBD2 on 6 matching bases. The V and J ends lost 3 bases and 1 base respectively, with 34 bases between them. CDR3 size: 22 residues. From germline, CDR1 is LNHDA and CDR2 SQIVND (reference sequence). In nucleotides, the CDR3 is TGTGCCAGTAGTATGGGCCCACGATCCGGGGGAGGTTTTGTTTGGTGGTCCTACGAGCAGTACTTC. It yields the protein CASSMGPRSGGGFVWWSYEQYF.

This rearrangement joins TRBV4-2 to TRBJ1-5; D possibly corresponds to TRBD1 (6 bases). CDR1 and CDR2 (germline): LGHNA, YNFKEQ. This CDR3 is built from 16 residues. Trimming removed 1 base at V and 8 bases at J, with 18 bases between. CDR3 DNA sequence: TGTGCCAGCAGCCAAGTCGGCCAGGGGATCAGGGAGCCCCAGCATTTT. Translation: CASSQVGQGIREPQHF.

The chain couples TRBV6-5 to TRBJ2-7; TRBD2 matches at 10 bases. CDR1 and CDR2 from the germline V gene are MNHEY and SVGAGI. V was clipped by 6 bases and J by 5 bases; unmatched bases: 10. The CDR3 length is 15 residues. In DNA form, the CDR3 reads TGTGCCAGCAGAGACCTAGCGGGAGTGGCTCACGAGCAGTACTTC. Its translation is CASRDLAGVAHEQYF.

The chain recombines TRBV6-5 with TRBJ2-1, with 7 nucleotides matching TRBD2. Per germline, CDR1 MNHEY and CDR2 SVGAGI. Unmatched junction bases numbered 9, after V lost 8 bases and J lost 2 bases. The length of the CDR3 is 15 residues. The CDR3 bases are TGTGCCAGCCTGGCCGGCGGGAGCACCTACAATGAGCAGTTCTTC. This sequence encodes CASLAGGSTYNEQFF.

The chain uses TRBV7-9 and TRBJ1-5; D remains unclear. Per germline, CDR1 SEHNR and CDR2 FQNEAQ (reference sequence). V was trimmed by 1 base and J by 3 bases, leaving 10 bases between them. The CDR3 is 15 amino acids. The CDR3 reads CASSLVSGINQPQHF. The DNA of the CDR3 is TGTGCCAGCAGCTTAGTATCAGGAATCAATCAGCCCCAGCATTTT.